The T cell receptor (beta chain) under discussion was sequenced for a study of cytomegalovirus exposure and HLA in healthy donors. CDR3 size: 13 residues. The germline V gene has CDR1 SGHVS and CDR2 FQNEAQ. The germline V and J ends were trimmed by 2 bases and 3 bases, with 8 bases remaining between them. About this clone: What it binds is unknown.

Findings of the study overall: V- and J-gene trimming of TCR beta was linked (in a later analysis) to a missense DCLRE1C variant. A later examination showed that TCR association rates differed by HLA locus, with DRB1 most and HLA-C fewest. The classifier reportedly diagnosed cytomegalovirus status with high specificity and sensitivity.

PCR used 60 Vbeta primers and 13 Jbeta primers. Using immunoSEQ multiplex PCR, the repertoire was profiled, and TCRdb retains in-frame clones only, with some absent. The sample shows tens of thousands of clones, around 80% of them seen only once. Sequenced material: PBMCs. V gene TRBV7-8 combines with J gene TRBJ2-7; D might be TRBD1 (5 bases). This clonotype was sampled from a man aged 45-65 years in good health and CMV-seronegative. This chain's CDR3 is CASSLTGHYEQYF. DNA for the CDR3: TGTGCCAGCAGCTTAACAGGACACTACGAGCAGTACTTC.